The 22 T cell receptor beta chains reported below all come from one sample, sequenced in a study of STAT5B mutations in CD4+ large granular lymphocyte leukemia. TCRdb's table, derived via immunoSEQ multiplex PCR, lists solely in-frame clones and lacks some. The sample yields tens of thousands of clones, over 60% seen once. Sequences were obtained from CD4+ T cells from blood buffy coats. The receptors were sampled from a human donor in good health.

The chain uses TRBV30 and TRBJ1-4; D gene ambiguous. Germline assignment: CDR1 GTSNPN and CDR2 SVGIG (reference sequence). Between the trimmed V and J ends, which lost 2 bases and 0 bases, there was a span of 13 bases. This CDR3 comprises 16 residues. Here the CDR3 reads CAWSTFDGATNEKLFF. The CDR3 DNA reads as TGTGCCTGGAGTACGTTCGACGGTGCAACTAATGAAAAACTGTTTTTT.

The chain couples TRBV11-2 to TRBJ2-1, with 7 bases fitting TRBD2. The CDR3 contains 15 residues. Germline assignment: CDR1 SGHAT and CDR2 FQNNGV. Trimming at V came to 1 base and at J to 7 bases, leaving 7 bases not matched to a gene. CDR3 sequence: CASSLGGSGINEQFF. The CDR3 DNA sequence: TGTGCCAGCAGCTTAGGCGGGAGTGGTATTAATGAGCAGTTCTTC.

This CDR3 is CASSVGLYNEQFF. The DNA for the CDR3 is TGTGCCAGCAGTGTGGGGCTTTACAATGAGCAGTTCTTC. This chain connects TRBV2 to TRBJ2-1; a possible D gene is TRBD1 (5 bases). Germline CDR1 is SNHLY and CDR2 is FYNNEI. There are 13 residues in the CDR3. Trimming removed 4 bases from V and 4 bases from J, with 8 bases in between.

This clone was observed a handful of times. Written as DNA, the CDR3 is TGTGCCAGCAGCCCTGGGAGTCCGGGACAGAAGTCTCGGGGCTACACCTTC. Protein: CASSPGSPGQKSRGYTF. The chain couples TRBV5-4 to TRBJ1-2, with TRBD1 identical over 7 bases. The germline CDR1 and CDR2 sequences are SGHNT and YYREEE (reference sequence). With V trimmed by 4 bases and J by 8 bases, 20 bases remained unmatched. This CDR3 has 17 amino acids. Supplemented by reference TRBV5-4 and TRBJ1-2, the full variable domain reads ETGVTQSPTHLIKTRGQQVTLRCSSQSGHNTVSWYQQALGQGPQFIFQYYREEENGRGNFPPRFSGLQFPNYSSELNVNALELDDSALYLCASSPGSPGQKSRGYTFGSGTRLTVV.

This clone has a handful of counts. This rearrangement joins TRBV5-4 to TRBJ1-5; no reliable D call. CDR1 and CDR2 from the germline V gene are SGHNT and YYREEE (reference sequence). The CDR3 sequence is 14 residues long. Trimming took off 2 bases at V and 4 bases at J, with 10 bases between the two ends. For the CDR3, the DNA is TGTGCCAGCAGCTTCGGTGGTGAAAATCAGCCCCAGCATTTT. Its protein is CASSFGGENQPQHF.

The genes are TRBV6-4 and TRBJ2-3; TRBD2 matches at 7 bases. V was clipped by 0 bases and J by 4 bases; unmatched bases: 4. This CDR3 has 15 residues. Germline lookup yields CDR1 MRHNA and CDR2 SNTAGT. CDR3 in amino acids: CASSDSEGGADTQYF. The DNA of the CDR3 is TGTGCCAGCAGTGACTCGGAGGGAGGGGCAGATACGCAGTATTTT.

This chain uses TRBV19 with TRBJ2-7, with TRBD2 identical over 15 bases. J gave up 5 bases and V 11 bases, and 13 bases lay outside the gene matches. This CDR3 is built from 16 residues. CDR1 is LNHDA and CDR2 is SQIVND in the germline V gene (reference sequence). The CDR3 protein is CASRGPGTSGRNEQYF. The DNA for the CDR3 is TGTGCCTCTCGAGGACCCGGGACTAGCGGGAGGAACGAGCAGTACTTC.

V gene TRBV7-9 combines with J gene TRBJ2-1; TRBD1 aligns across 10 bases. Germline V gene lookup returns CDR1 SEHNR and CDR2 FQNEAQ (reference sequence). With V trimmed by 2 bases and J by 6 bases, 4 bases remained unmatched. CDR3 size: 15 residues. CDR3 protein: CASSLWGQGFNEQFF. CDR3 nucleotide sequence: TGTGCCAGCAGCTTATGGGGACAGGGGTTCAATGAGCAGTTCTTC.

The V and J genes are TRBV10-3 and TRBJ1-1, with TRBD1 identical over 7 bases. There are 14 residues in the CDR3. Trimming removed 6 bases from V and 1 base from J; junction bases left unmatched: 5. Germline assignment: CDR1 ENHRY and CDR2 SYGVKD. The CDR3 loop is CAIRPGTENTEAFF. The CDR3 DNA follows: TGTGCCATCAGGCCCGGGACAGAGAACACTGAAGCTTTCTTT.

CDR3 DNA sequence: TGCGCCAGCAGCCCTGGGACTAGCGGGAGTGGCGGGGAGCTGTTTTTT. Its protein product is CASSPGTSGSGGELFF. This chain connects TRBV5-1 to TRBJ2-2, with 14 bases that match TRBD2. Trimming cost V 4 bases and J 7 bases; bases outside gene matches: 6. Germline V gene lookup returns CDR1 SGHRS and CDR2 YFSETQ. This CDR3 has 16 residues. Together with reference TRBV5-1 and TRBJ2-2, the CDR3 gives the full variable domain: KAGVTQTPRYLIKTRGQQVTLSCSPISGHRSVSWYQQTPGQGLQFLFEYFSETQRNKGNFPGRFSGRQFSNSRSEMNVSTLELGDSALYLCASSPGTSGSGGELFFGEGSRLTVL.

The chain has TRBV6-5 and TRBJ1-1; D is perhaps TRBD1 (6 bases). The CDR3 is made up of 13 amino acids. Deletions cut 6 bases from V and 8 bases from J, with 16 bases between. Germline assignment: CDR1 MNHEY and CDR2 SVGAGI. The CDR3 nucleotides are TGTGCCAGCAGATCACAGGGAAGGCAGGAAGCTTTCTTT. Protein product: CASRSQGRQEAFF.

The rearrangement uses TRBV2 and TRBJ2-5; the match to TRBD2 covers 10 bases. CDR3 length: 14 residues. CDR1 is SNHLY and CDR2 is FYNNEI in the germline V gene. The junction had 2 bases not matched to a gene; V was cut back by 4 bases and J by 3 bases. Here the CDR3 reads CASSGLAGEETQYF. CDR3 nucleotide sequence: TGTGCCAGCAGTGGGCTAGCGGGAGAAGAGACCCAGTACTTC. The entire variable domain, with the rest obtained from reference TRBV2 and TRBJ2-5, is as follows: EPEVTQTPSHQVTQMGQEVILRCVPISNHLYFYWYRQILGQKVEFLVSFYNNEISEKSEIFDDQFSVERPDGSNFTLKIRSTKLEDSAMYFCASSGLAGEETQYFGPGTRLLVL.

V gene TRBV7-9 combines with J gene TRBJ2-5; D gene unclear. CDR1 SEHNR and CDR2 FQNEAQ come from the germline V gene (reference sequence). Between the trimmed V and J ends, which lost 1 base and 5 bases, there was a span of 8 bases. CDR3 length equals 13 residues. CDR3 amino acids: CASSLVGRETQYF. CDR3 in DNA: TGTGCCAGCAGCTTAGTAGGACGTGAGACCCAGTACTTC.

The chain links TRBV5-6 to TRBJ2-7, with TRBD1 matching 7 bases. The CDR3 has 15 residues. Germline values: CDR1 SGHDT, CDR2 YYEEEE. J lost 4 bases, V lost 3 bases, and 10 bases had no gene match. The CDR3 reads CASSYWQGVMYEQYF. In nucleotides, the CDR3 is TGTGCCAGCAGCTACTGGCAGGGGGTTATGTACGAGCAGTACTTC.

The CDR3: CASSFQGDNSPLHF. Here the CDR3 DNA reads TGTGCCAGCAGCTTTCAGGGTGATAATTCACCCCTCCACTTT. The chain uses TRBV5-6 and TRBJ1-6; tentatively, D is TRBD1 (5 bases). Trimming shortened V by 2 bases and J by 5 bases, and 8 bases separated the two germline ends. Germline V gene lookup returns CDR1 SGHDT and CDR2 YYEEEE. The CDR3 is made up of 14 amino acids.

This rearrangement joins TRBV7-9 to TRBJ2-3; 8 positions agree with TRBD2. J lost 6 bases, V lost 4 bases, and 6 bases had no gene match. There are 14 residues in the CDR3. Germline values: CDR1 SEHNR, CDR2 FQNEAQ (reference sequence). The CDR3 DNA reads TGTGCCAGCAGCTCCGGGACTAGTACGGATACGCAGTATTTT. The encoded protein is CASSSGTSTDTQYF.

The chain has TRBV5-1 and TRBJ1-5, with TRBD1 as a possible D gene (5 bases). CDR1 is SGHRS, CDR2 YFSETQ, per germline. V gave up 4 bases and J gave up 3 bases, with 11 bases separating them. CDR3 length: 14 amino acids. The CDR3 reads CASSPTGDNQPQHF. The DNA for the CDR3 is TGCGCCAGCAGCCCAACAGGTGACAATCAGCCCCAGCATTTT.

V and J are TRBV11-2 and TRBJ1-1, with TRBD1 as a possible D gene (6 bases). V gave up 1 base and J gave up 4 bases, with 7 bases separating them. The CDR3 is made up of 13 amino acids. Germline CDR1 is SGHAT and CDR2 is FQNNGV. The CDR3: CASSLVDSTEAFF. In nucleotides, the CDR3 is TGTGCCAGCAGCTTAGTGGACAGCACTGAAGCTTTCTTT.

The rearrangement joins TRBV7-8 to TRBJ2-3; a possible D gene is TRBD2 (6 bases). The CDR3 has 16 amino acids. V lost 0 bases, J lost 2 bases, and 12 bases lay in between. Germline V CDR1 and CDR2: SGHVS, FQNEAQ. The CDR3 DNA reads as TGTGCCAGCAGCTTAGCTGTGGCGGGAAACACAGATACGCAGTATTTT. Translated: CASSLAVAGNTDTQYF.

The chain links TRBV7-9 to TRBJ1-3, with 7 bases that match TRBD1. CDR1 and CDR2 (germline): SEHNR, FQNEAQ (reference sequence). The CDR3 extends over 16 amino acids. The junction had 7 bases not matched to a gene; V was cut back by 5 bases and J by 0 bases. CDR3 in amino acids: CASSPGDSSSGNTIYF. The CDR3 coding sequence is TGTGCCAGCAGCCCGGGGGACAGTAGCTCTGGAAACACCATATATTTT.

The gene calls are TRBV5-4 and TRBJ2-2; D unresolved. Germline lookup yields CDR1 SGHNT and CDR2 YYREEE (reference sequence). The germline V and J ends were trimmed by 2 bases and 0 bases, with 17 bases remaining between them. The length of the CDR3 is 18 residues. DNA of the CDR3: TGTGCCAGCAGCTTAAAAGTGGGCAGATATGCGAACACCGGGGAGCTGTTTTTT. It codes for CASSLKVGRYANTGELFF.

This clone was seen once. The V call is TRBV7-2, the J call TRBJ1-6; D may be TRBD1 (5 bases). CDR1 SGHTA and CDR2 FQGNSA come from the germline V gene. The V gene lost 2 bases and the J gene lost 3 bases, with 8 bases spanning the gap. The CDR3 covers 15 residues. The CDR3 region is CASSLQGFYNSPLHF. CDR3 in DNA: TGTGCCAGCAGCTTACAGGGTTTCTATAATTCACCCCTCCACTTT.